One and the same sample provided the 10 T cell receptor beta chains below, sequenced in a study of resident and recirculating memory T cells in vitiligo. Method: immunoSEQ multiplex PCR; TCRdb's copy keeps in-frame clones and lacks some. The table records around 70,000 clones, about nine tenths of them present only once. The material sequenced was blood. The receptors here all came from a male donor with vitiligo.

This chain uses TRBV4-1 with TRBJ2-7; possibly TRBD1 for D (6 bases). The V end lost 6 bases, the J end lost 7 bases, and 22 bases lay between the germline ends. Germline CDR1 is MGHRA and CDR2 is YSYEKL. The length of the CDR3 is 15 residues. DNA of the CDR3: TGCGCCAGCAGTCTCACCCGGGACACAACGCAAGAGCAGTACTTC. Amino acids: CASSLTRDTTQEQYF.

The chain combines TRBV4-3 with TRBJ1-2, with 8 bases matching TRBD1. With V trimmed by 0 bases and J by 7 bases, 10 bases remained unmatched. The CDR3 spans 16 residues. CDR1 LGHNA and CDR2 YSLEER come from the germline V gene. The CDR3 region has the DNA TGCGCCAGCAGCCAAGATCGCGGCAGGGGGCTGAGTGGCTACACCTTC. Amino acid sequence: CASSQDRGRGLSGYTF.

This clone turned up a few times. V is TRBV6-1 and J is TRBJ2-1, with 13 nucleotides matching TRBD2. Germline V gene sequence: CDR1 MNHNS, CDR2 SASEGT. Trimming at V came to 9 bases and at J to 4 bases, leaving 6 bases not matched to a gene. This CDR3 comprises 15 residues. CDR3 bases: TGTGCCAGTTCCGGGACTAGCGGGGATTACAATGAGCAGTTCTTC. Translated: CASSGTSGDYNEQFF.

The count of this clone is one. CDR3 nucleotides: TGTGCCAGCCTTCCAGACAGGGCGAGAGAAAAACTGTTTTTT. Translating gives CASLPDRAREKLFF. The chain combines TRBV28 with TRBJ1-4; 7 bases map to TRBD1. Germline V lookup: CDR1 MDHEN, CDR2 SYDVKM. J was trimmed by 8 bases and V by 8 bases; bases with no gene match: 11. The CDR3 is 14 residues long.

CDR3 nucleotides: TGTGCCAGTAGTATTGTCCTGTACAATGAGCAGTTCTTC. This gives the protein CASSIVLYNEQFF. The chain combines TRBV19 with TRBJ2-1; no clear D gene. Germline CDR1 reads LNHDA; CDR2 reads SQIVND (reference sequence). This CDR3 region has 13 residues. V was shortened by 3 bases and J by 4 bases, with 7 bases between the two germline ends.

The CDR3 nucleotides are TGTGCCAGCAGCCCAGACAGCAAAAGCTATGGCTACACCTTC. Protein product: CASSPDSKSYGYTF. The genes are TRBV7-2 and TRBJ1-2; weak D call: TRBD1 (5 bases). Germline V lookup: CDR1 SGHTA, CDR2 FQGNSA. The V end lost 5 bases, the J end lost 4 bases, and 14 bases lay between the germline ends. The CDR3 is 14 residues long. Filled out from reference TRBV7-2 and TRBJ1-2, the complete variable domain reads GAGVSQSPSNKVTEKGKDVELRCDPISGHTALYWYRQSLGQGLEFLIYFQGNSAPDKSGLPSDRFSAERTGGSVSTLTIQRTQQEDSAVYLCASSPDSKSYGYTFGSGTRLTVV.

V gene TRBV9 combines with J gene TRBJ2-5; 8 bases match TRBD2. Germline CDR1 reads SGDLS; CDR2 reads YYNGEE. Trimming cost V 6 bases and J 4 bases; bases outside gene matches: 5. The CDR3 contains 13 residues. The CDR3: CASNGGATETQYF. The CDR3 nucleotides read TGTGCCAGCAACGGGGGGGCAACAGAGACCCAGTACTTC.

This rearrangement joins TRBV4-2 to TRBJ2-3; TRBD2 aligns across 10 bases. There are 16 residues in the CDR3. Unmatched junction bases numbered 4, after V lost 1 base and J lost 3 bases. Germline lookup yields CDR1 LGHNA and CDR2 YNFKEQ. The CDR3 loop is CASSQGAGGRTDTQYF. For the CDR3, the DNA is TGTGCCAGCAGCCAAGGAGCGGGGGGGCGGACAGATACGCAGTATTTT.

CDR3 sequence (DNA): TGCGCCAGCCTCCCCCCTGGCGGGGGGGCCACAGATACGCAGTATTTT. Amino acid sequence: CASLPPGGGATDTQYF. The V and J genes are TRBV10-1 and TRBJ2-3, with 9 bases fitting TRBD2. Germline V lookup: CDR1 WNHNN, CDR2 SYGVQD (reference sequence). This CDR3 has 16 amino acids. V shed 8 bases and J 2 bases; nucleotides not matched to a gene: 11.

The V call is TRBV10-3, the J call TRBJ2-5; 10 bases line up with TRBD1. The CDR3 extends over 15 amino acids. J gave up 4 bases and V 6 bases, and 8 bases lay outside the gene matches. Germline values: CDR1 ENHRY, CDR2 SYGVKD. The CDR3 DNA reads TGTGCCATCAGCACCGGGACAGGGGTCTCAGAGACCCAGTACTTC. It encodes CAISTGTGVSETQYF.